This is a list of T cell receptor beta chains from one sample in a study of shared clonotypes between healthy human individuals. Clones were sequenced by immunoSEQ multiplex PCR, and TCRdb holds only the in-frame ones, with some missing. The sample yields some 1,400,000 clones, roughly 95% seen once. Sample: naive CD4+ T cells sorted from blood. The receptor source for this set is a man younger than 45 in good health. Each CDR3 is given with its conserved first and last residue. D genes are given only for firm matches. Expanded clones are given a class, and other clones once, few, many or no size at all.

clone size | J gene | V gene | D gene | CDR3 DNA | CDR3 protein
NA | TRBJ1-4 | TRBV6-5 | TRBD1 | TGTGCCAGCAGCCCGGGGACAGTGAATGAAAAACTGTTTTTT | CASSPGTVNEKLFF
once | TRBJ2-5 | TRBV18 | TRBD2 | TGTGCCAGCTCACCAGTTCATACTAGCGGTTCCCAAGAGACCCAGTACTTC | CASSPVHTSGSQETQYF
NA | TRBJ2-5 | TRBV9 | TRBD2 | TGTGCCAGCAGCGCCCGGACTAGCCCTTCAGAGACCCAGTACTTC | CASSARTSPSETQYF
NA | TRBJ2-1 | TRBV7-2 | TRBD2 | TGTGCCAGCAGCCCCTCCCTCGGGACTAGCGGTTACAATGAGCAGTTCTTC | CASSPSLGTSGYNEQFF
NA | TRBJ2-1 | TRBV14 | TRBD2 | TGTGCCAGCAGCCTCGTCGGACTAGCGGGCCTCAATGAGCAGTTCTTC | CASSLVGLAGLNEQFF
NA | TRBJ2-2 | TRBV27 | TRBD2 | TGTGCCAGCGGACGACTAGCGGGAGTTGTCGGGGAGCTGTTTTTT | CASGRLAGVVGELFF
once | TRBJ1-2 | TRBV18 | NA | TGTGCCAGCTCACCCCAGGAGACCGGGGGCGGCTACACCTTC | CASSPQETGGGYTF
NA | TRBJ1-3 | TRBV10-2 | NA | TGCGCCAGCAGTGGGGGGTTTCGAAACACCATATATTTT | CASSGGFRNTIYF
NA | TRBJ2-5 | TRBV28 | NA | TGTGCCAGCCTGGCGGCCTATGGCAGGGAGGAGACCCAGTACTTC | CASLAAYGREETQYF
NA | TRBJ2-5 | TRBV5-1 | NA | TGCGCCAGCAGCTTTCCAGGGATTCAAGAGACCCAGTACTTC | CASSFPGIQETQYF
NA | TRBJ2-3 | TRBV6-1 | NA | TGTGCCAGCAGAGACTGGGGGGATACGCAGTATTTT | CASRDWGDTQYF
NA | TRBJ2-2 | TRBV5-1 | NA | TGCGCCAGCAGCTTGGAGGCAGGGGTTATAACCGGGGAGCTGTTTTTT | CASSLEAGVITGELFF
NA | TRBJ2-1 | TRBV7-2 | TRBD1 | TGTGCCAGCAGCTTGGGACAGGCATACAATGAGCAGTTCTTC | CASSLGQAYNEQFF
NA | TRBJ2-7 | TRBV30 | NA | TGTGCCTGGAGTGTACGTGGCGGGTCCCCCCTCCTCTACGAGCAGTACTTC | CAWSVRGGSPLLYEQYF
NA | TRBJ1-1 | TRBV4-1 | NA | TGCGCCAGCAGCCCTGTAAGTACCCAAATGAACACTGAAGCTTTCTTT | CASSPVSTQMNTEAFF
NA | TRBJ1-2 | TRBV29-1 | NA | TGCAGCGTTGATTGGGGGCACTATGGCTACACCTTC | CSVDWGHYGYTF
NA | TRBJ2-3 | TRBV2 | TRBD1 | TGTGCCAGCAGTTCGGGACAGGGAACAGATACGCAGTATTTT | CASSSGQGTDTQYF
NA | TRBJ2-1 | TRBV5-1 | NA | TGCGCCAGCAGCTCGTCCGGAGATGATGGGCAGTTCTTC | CASSSSGDDGQFF
NA | TRBJ2-1 | TRBV5-1 | NA | TGCGCCAGCAGCTTGTGGGAAGGGTCCTACAATGAGCAGTTCTTC | CASSLWEGSYNEQFF
NA | TRBJ2-7 | TRBV5-1 | NA | TGCGCCAGCAGCGCCGGGACATCAATCGGGTTGGGCGAGCAGTACTTC | CASSAGTSIGLGEQYF
NA | TRBJ1-2 | TRBV12-5 | NA | TGTGCTAGTGGGGTTGGGTCTCAAAGCCGCGGCTACACCTTC | CASGVGSQSRGYTF
NA | TRBJ2-7 | TRBV7-2 | TRBD2 | TGTGCCAGCAGCAAGGGACTAGCGGGAGTTTTGCACGAGCAGTACTTC | CASSKGLAGVLHEQYF
NA | TRBJ2-7 | TRBV19 | NA | TGTGCCACCTCTGCCTTGACCTTCTACGAGCAGTACTTC | CATSALTFYEQYF
NA | TRBJ2-5 | TRBV18 | NA | TGTGCCAGCTCACCCAACCGGGAAGGGGGAGAGACCCAGTACTTC | CASSPNREGGETQYF
NA | TRBJ2-1 | TRBV29-1 | NA | TGCAGCGTCGATTCTAGCGCCTACAATGAGCAGTTCTTC | CSVDSSAYNEQFF
NA | TRBJ2-1 | TRBV11-2 | NA | TGTGCCAGCACCCCTGGGGTAGAGAACAATGAGCAGTTCTTC | CASTPGVENNEQFF
NA | TRBJ2-7 | TRBV5-1 | NA | TGCGCCAGCAGCTTGGTTTCGGCTTACGAGCAGTACTTC | CASSLVSAYEQYF
NA | TRBJ1-1 | TRBV7-9 | NA | TGTGCCAGCAGCTTTGGACTGCGGGGGGACACTGAAGCTTTCTTT | CASSFGLRGDTEAFF
NA | TRBJ1-5 | TRBV6-6 | TRBD1 | TGTGCCAGCAGTTACCGTCACAGGGGGCAAGGACAGCCCCAGCATTTT | CASSYRHRGQGQPQHF
NA | TRBJ2-2 | TRBV18 | TRBD2 | TGTGCCAGCTCACCCTTAGGAGCGGGAGATCGCACCGGGGAGCTGTTTTTT | CASSPLGAGDRTGELFF
once | TRBJ1-2 | TRBV6-5 | NA | TGTGCCAGCAGTTACTCGTTTCCTAACGGCTACACCTTC | CASSYSFPNGYTF
NA | TRBJ2-7 | TRBV2 | NA | TGTGCCAGCAGGGCAGGGGGGAAGATCTACGAGCAGTACTTC | CASRAGGKIYEQYF
NA | TRBJ2-4 | TRBV19 | TRBD1 | TGTGCCAGTAGTATACCGACAGGGCGGATCAAAAACATTCAGTACTTC | CASSIPTGRIKNIQYF
NA | TRBJ2-7 | TRBV28 | NA | TGTGCCAGCAGACCCACCGGACAGATATACGAGCAGTACTTC | CASRPTGQIYEQYF
NA | TRBJ2-1 | TRBV7-2 | NA | TGTGCCAGCAGCCCGTTCGCAGGCTCCTACAATGAGCAGTTCTTC | CASSPFAGSYNEQFF
NA | TRBJ1-3 | TRBV6-5 | TRBD1 | TGTGCCAGCAGGCCCGGGACAGGGACGGGAAACACCATATATTTT | CASRPGTGTGNTIYF
NA | TRBJ1-1 | TRBV18 | NA | TGTGCCAGCTCACCACTTCCCGGGCCGAACACTGAAGCTTTCTTT | CASSPLPGPNTEAFF
NA | TRBJ2-3 | TRBV5-1 | TRBD1 | TGCGCCAGCAGCTGGGACAGCGGAGGCACAGATACGCAGTATTTT | CASSWDSGGTDTQYF
NA | TRBJ2-1 | TRBV5-1 | NA | TGCGCCAGCAGCTTGAGAACAAGCTCCTACAATGAGCAGTTCTTC | CASSLRTSSYNEQFF